The clone carrying this T cell receptor (beta chain) has only one observation. This CDR3 has 12 amino acids. Per the germline V gene, CDR1 is GTSNPN and CDR2 is SVGIG (reference sequence). Deletions cut 2 bases from V and 5 bases from J, with 9 bases between. This entry is derived from a study of blood T cell repertoires in COVID-19. Turning to the study itself: From the United States, Italy and Spain came samples of acute and convalescent COVID-19. Sample material is recorded as cDNA or gDNA derived from T cells, B-cell-depleted T cells, or PBMCs.

Original processing methods: For nucleated cells, counts were estimated from reference gene primer amplification. Assay used: immunoSEQ multiplex PCR; TCRdb lists only in-frame clones, some missing. V and J calls and clone size follow that table, whereas D and trimming were derived from the DNA. The data hold fewer than 350,000 clones, with approximately 85% observed a single time. The sample comprised peripheral blood. The genes are TRBV30 and TRBJ1-2, with D tentatively TRBD1 (5 bases). The receptor's source is a human donor in a cohort sampled during active COVID-19. CDR3: CAWSIQGYGYTF. As DNA, the CDR3 is TGTGCCTGGAGTATCCAGGGTTATGGCTACACCTTC.